The 2 T cell receptor beta chains in this list originate from one sample, sequenced in a study of blood T cells in healthy people across ages (dated by TCRdb to 2015 to 2017). Libraries were built with 5' RACE. The data were produced on an Illumina HiSeq 2500. A second PCR of roughly 6 to 11 cycles was run with a J-beta primer mix and a sample-barcoded 5' primer. TCRdb itself trimmed the public reads at Q25 with fastp, ran MiXCR and retained productive beta chains. Rows are unified per CDR3 protein, each entry keeping the most common DNA and genes. This sample lists 1.5 million to 2 million distinct CDR3 sequences; 25% to 30% were detected once. The ten largest clones capture approximately 7.7% of the sample. The sample taken for sequencing was blood. The receptors here all came from a woman aged 25 to 45 in good health.

This clonotype appeared once. At one end the junction does not follow the germline gene, possibly because of a read error. J is TRBJ2-4 and V is TRBV5-1; D might be TRBD2 (7 bases). The CDR3 has 15 amino acids. Germline values: CDR1 SGHRS, CDR2 YFSETQ. The CDR3 here is CVSTQGGGAKNIQYF. The CDR3 DNA is TGCGTCAGCACCCAGGGAGGGGGGGCCAAAAACATTCAGTACTTC.

This clonotype was detected only once. The chain couples TRBV2 to TRBJ2-2; possibly TRBD1 or TRBD2 for D (5 bases each). CDR3 length: 13 residues. V lost 8 bases to trimming and J lost 6 bases, with 13 bases between them. CDR1 SNHLY and CDR2 FYNNEI come from the germline V gene. CDR3 protein: CASEPQGAGELFF. The DNA for the CDR3 is TGTGCCAGCGAACCCCAGGGAGCCGGGGAGCTGTTTTTT.